The clone carrying this TCR beta chain was seen only once. The data were taken from a study of blood T cell repertoires in COVID-19. Produced via immunoSEQ multiplex PCR; TCRdb's table is partial and in-frame only. The sample consists of about 52,000 clones, less than 90% of them appearing once. After removal of 10 bases from V and 2 bases from J, the junction contained 10 bases not matched to a gene. This CDR3 has 16 residues. The V gene's germline CDR1 is MNHNY and CDR2 SVGAGI (reference sequence). The chain employs TRBV6-6 and TRBJ1-5, with 11 positions matching TRBD1. The receptor was isolated from a human donor with active COVID-19. The donor label of this sample is uncertain. The sample comprised peripheral blood. CDR3 protein: CATGTGGLSGNQPQHF. CDR3 nucleotides: TGTGCCACAGGGACAGGGGGGCTGTCCGGCAATCAGCCCCAGCATTTT.